This T cell receptor (beta chain) was sequenced during a study of high-grade serous ovarian cancer treatment subgroups. Overall study findings and caveats: Repertoire similarity ranged roughly 0.1 to 0.79 between tumors of one patient.

Using immunoSEQ multiplex PCR, the repertoire was profiled, and TCRdb retains in-frame clones only, with some absent. Here the sample spans 9,500 to 15,000 clones, about 90% being singletons. The tumor samples were collected prior to definitive surgery or chemotherapy. Trimming removed 4 bases from V and 1 base from J, with 11 bases in between. Germline lookup yields CDR1 MNHEY and CDR2 SVGAGI. The CDR3 contains 15 residues. Remarks on this clone: Its antigen is unknown.

The sample was tumor tissue. The receptor's source is a human donor with high-grade serous ovarian cancer. This chain uses TRBV6-5 with TRBJ2-1; possibly TRBD1 for D (5 bases). In DNA, the CDR3 is TGTGCCAGCAGTTGGGCAGGGAAATCCTACAATGAGCAGTTCTTC. Protein sequence: CASSWAGKSYNEQFF.